This record looks at one T cell receptor (beta chain) sequence and its context. The sample belongs to a study of siplizumab effects on memory and regulatory T cells. Method: immunoSEQ multiplex PCR; TCRdb's copy keeps in-frame clones and lacks some. The table has 99,000 or so clones, over 90% seen once. This TCR derives from a human donor in good health. The sample taken for sequencing was Tregs sorted from blood.

CDR3 protein: CASSQSQTSGRGDTQYF. CDR3 bases: TGTGCCAGCAGCCAATCCCAAACTAGCGGGCGGGGAGATACGCAGTATTTT. V is TRBV4-2 and J is TRBJ2-3; 9 nucleotides line up with TRBD2. This CDR3 is 17 amino acids long. Germline CDR1 is LGHNA and CDR2 is YNFKEQ. V was clipped by 2 bases and J by 5 bases; unmatched bases: 11.